Described below is a single TCR beta chain sequence and its context. Its antigen remains unknown. Per germline, CDR1 DFQATT and CDR2 SNEGSKA (reference sequence). V was clipped by 6 bases and J by 0 bases; unmatched bases: 5. The length of the CDR3 is 16 residues. The entry originates in a study of response to subunit inactivated influenza vaccine. TCRdb used MiXCR to reprocess the RT-PCR reads, holding one entry per CDR3 protein. This sample has fewer than 600,000 distinct CDR3 sequences, with approximately 7.2% found just once. Points from the study as a whole: The study's authors posited that every seasonal influenza vaccination enlists few new T cells.

This chain connects TRBV20-1 to TRBJ2-1; 13 bases match TRBD2. The specimen comprised PBMCs from blood, sampled less than 30 months after vaccination. The sequence was obtained from a man aged 45 to 75 who received an inactivated influenza vaccine. In DNA, the CDR3 is TGCAGTGCCAGACTAGCGGGGGGACTCTCCTACAATGAGCAGTTCTTC. The encoded protein is CSARLAGGLSYNEQFF.